The 18 T cell receptor beta chains below come from one sample, sequenced in a study of T cell responses to AZD1222 COVID-19 vaccine. The data were produced by immunoSEQ multiplex PCR, yet TCRdb's version contains in-frame clones alone and is incomplete. The sample records about 97,000 clones, around 84% being singletons. This material consisted of peripheral blood, taken on day 0 of AZD1222 vaccination. Every receptor here comes from an adult in good health.

The gene calls are TRBV7-3 and TRBJ1-6; D unclear. The ends were cut back, 5 bases at V and 4 bases at J, with 9 bases in the middle. Germline V gene sequence: CDR1 SGHTA, CDR2 FQGTGA. The CDR3 is 14 residues long. The CDR3: CASSEIGYNSPLHF. The CDR3 DNA reads TGTGCCAGCAGCGAGATTGGGTATAATTCACCCCTCCACTTT.

The chain combines TRBV20-1 with TRBJ2-1; 7 bases are a match to TRBD1. V lost 3 bases to trimming and J lost 3 bases; unmatched junction nucleotides: 8. Per the germline V gene, CDR1 is DFQATT and CDR2 is SNEGSKA (reference sequence). The CDR3 has 15 amino acids. CDR3 in DNA: TGCAGTGCTAGTTCCGGACAGGTGGTCTACAATGAGCAGTTCTTC. Residues: CSASSGQVVYNEQFF.

J is TRBJ2-1 and V is TRBV29-1, with TRBD2 matching 8 bases. Germline-derived CDR1 and CDR2 are SQVTM and ANQGSEA. Trimming removed 2 bases from V and 0 bases from J; junction bases left unmatched: 3. CDR3 length: 15 amino acids. The chain's CDR3 is CSVEHGRDSYNEQFF. The CDR3 DNA is TGCAGCGTTGAACACGGGAGGGACTCCTACAATGAGCAGTTCTTC.

V and J are TRBV19 and TRBJ1-6; perhaps TRBD1 as D (6 bases). V lost 10 bases and J lost 5, with 12 bases in between. This CDR3 is 13 amino acids long. Germline V gene sequence: CDR1 LNHDA, CDR2 SQIVND (reference sequence). The CDR3 DNA reads as TGTGCCATTGCACAGGGAAATAATTCACCCCTCCACTTT. Protein product: CAIAQGNNSPLHF.

V and J are TRBV11-2 and TRBJ2-7; 12 nucleotides align to TRBD2. V was clipped by 4 bases and J by 6 bases; unmatched bases: 7. The CDR3 runs to 15 residues. Germline lookup yields CDR1 SGHAT and CDR2 FQNNGV. The CDR3 is CASSSRLAGVSEQYF. The CDR3 nucleotides are TGTGCCAGCAGCTCTAGACTAGCGGGAGTGAGCGAGCAGTACTTC.

The chain joins TRBV27 to TRBJ2-4, with D possibly TRBD1 on 5 matching bases. Looked up from germline, CDR1 is MNHEY and CDR2 is SMNVEV (reference sequence). The ends were cut back, 5 bases at V and 1 base at J, with 9 bases in the middle. The CDR3 covers 14 residues. CDR3: CASSPPGAKNIQYF. The CDR3 DNA follows: TGTGCCAGCAGTCCGCCAGGGGCCAAAAACATTCAGTACTTC.

The chain links TRBV2 to TRBJ2-5; tentatively, D is TRBD1 (5 bases). Germline CDR1 and CDR2: SNHLY and FYNNEI. V was shortened by 1 base and J by 0 bases, with 9 bases between the two germline ends. The CDR3 has 15 residues. This CDR3 reads CASSEVRAYQETQYF. In DNA form, the CDR3 reads TGTGCCAGCAGTGAAGTCAGGGCGTACCAAGAGACCCAGTACTTC.

V and J are TRBV2 and TRBJ2-3; tentatively, D is TRBD1 (6 bases). The germline V gene encodes CDR1 SNHLY and CDR2 FYNNEI. V lost 7 bases and J lost 0, with 11 bases in between. The CDR3 has 14 amino acids. CDR3: CASNRVFSTDTQYF. In DNA form, the CDR3 reads TGTGCCAGCAACAGGGTCTTTAGCACAGATACGCAGTATTTT.

The gene calls are TRBV3-1 (or the pseudogene TRBV3-2) and TRBJ1-3; D perhaps matches TRBD1 (5 bases). V was clipped by 4 bases and J by 1 base, with 17 bases between them. The CDR3 sequence is 17 residues long. Germline CDR1 LGHDT, CDR2 YNNKEL (reference sequence). CDR3 sequence (DNA): TGTGCCAGCAGCCCCCCCGCGGGACGGATGTCTGGAAACACCATATATTTT. It encodes CASSPPAGRMSGNTIYF.

The J gene is TRBJ2-7, the V gene TRBV11-1; D perhaps matches TRBD1 (5 bases). The CDR3 is 15 amino acids. Trimming cost V 3 bases and J 4 bases, with 16 bases left between them. CDR1 and CDR2 from the germline V gene are SGHAT and FQDESV (reference sequence). In DNA form, the CDR3 reads TGTGCCAGCAGCTTCGAGGCCCTCAAGGGGTACGAGCAGTACTTC. Its translation: CASSFEALKGYEQYF.

The rearrangement links TRBV30 to TRBJ2-3; 8 nucleotides agree with TRBD2. The V gene's germline CDR1 is GTSNPN and CDR2 SVGIG (reference sequence). This CDR3 has 16 amino acids. V was clipped by 0 bases and J by 4 bases; unmatched bases: 9. The CDR3 DNA is TGTGCCTGGAGTGTATTTAGGAGCGGGAGCCCAGATACGCAGTATTTT. Protein: CAWSVFRSGSPDTQYF.

The J gene is TRBJ1-1, the V gene TRBV5-1; D remains unclear. The CDR3 is 13 amino acids. Looked up from germline, CDR1 is SGHRS and CDR2 is YFSETQ. With 4 bases removed from V and 6 bases from J, the gap between germline ends came to 13 bases. Written as DNA, the CDR3 is TGCGCCAGCAGCCCTGGTGGTTTGGCTGAAGCTTTCTTT. Translating it yields CASSPGGLAEAFF.

This sequence joins TRBV7-9 and TRBJ2-1; D is perhaps TRBD1 (5 bases). The CDR3 sequence is 13 residues long. Germline V gene lookup returns CDR1 SEHNR and CDR2 FQNEAQ (reference sequence). The germline V and J ends were trimmed by 5 bases and 9 bases, with 14 bases remaining between them. Here the CDR3 reads CASSQGSWTEQFF. CDR3 bases: TGTGCCAGCAGCCAGGGAAGTTGGACTGAGCAGTTCTTC.

This chain connects TRBV27 to TRBJ2-7; D is undetermined. Germline V lookup: CDR1 MNHEY, CDR2 SMNVEV (reference sequence). The CDR3 contains 13 residues. With 2 bases removed from V and 5 bases from J, the gap between germline ends came to 10 bases. For the CDR3, the DNA is TGTGCCAGCAGTTTAAGTGTGGTGAACGAGCAGTACTTC. Protein: CASSLSVVNEQYF.

The genes are TRBV3-1 (or the pseudogene TRBV3-2) and TRBJ1-5; D gene unclear. The CDR3 sequence is 15 residues long. Trimming left V 0 bases short and J 5 bases short, with 11 bases between. Germline V gene lookup returns CDR1 LGHDT and CDR2 YNNKEL (reference sequence). The CDR3 protein is CASSQDKVTDQPQHF. CDR3 nucleotides: TGTGCCAGCAGCCAAGATAAGGTTACCGATCAGCCCCAGCATTTT.

The chain links TRBV27 to TRBJ2-2, with 8 bases lining up with TRBD2. Germline CDR1 is MNHEY and CDR2 is SMNVEV (reference sequence). V shed 4 bases, J shed 6 bases, and the junction held 7 bases outside the gene matches. This CDR3 has 15 amino acids. The DNA of the CDR3 is TGTGCCAGCAGTTGGGGCGGGAGGTCAGCCGGGGAGCTGTTTTTT. It yields the protein CASSWGGRSAGELFF.

The J gene is TRBJ1-2, the V gene TRBV19; D gene uncertain. The CDR3 consists of 12 residues. CDR1 is LNHDA, CDR2 SQIVND, per germline (reference sequence). The CDR3 DNA is TGTGCAACCCGAATCAGCTACTATGGCTACACCTTC. Translating it yields CATRISYYGYTF.

V gene TRBV27 combines with J gene TRBJ2-7; 11 positions match TRBD1. The CDR3 length is 14 residues. The V gene end was trimmed by 5 bases and the J gene end by 7 bases; junction bases not matched to a gene: 7. Germline values: CDR1 MNHEY, CDR2 SMNVEV (reference sequence). The CDR3 reads CASSPRTGGREQYF. The CDR3 bases are TGTGCCAGCAGTCCCCGGACAGGGGGCCGGGAGCAGTACTTC.